The 7 T cell receptor beta chains presented below share a single source sample, sequenced in a study of CD8+ T cells in alopecia areata. Sequencing relied on a cDNA template that was reverse transcribed from extracted RNA. Clones were read by immunoSEQ multiplex PCR, and TCRdb kept only the in-frame ones, dropping some. The sample lists about 200,000 clones, about 61% seen once, with 4% to 6% in the top ten. The sequenced material came from CD8+ T cells sorted from blood. These receptors all come from a human donor in good health.

The chain uses TRBV7-9 and TRBJ2-1; TRBD1 matches 12 bases. The CDR3 loop spans 18 amino acids. Trimming cost V 4 bases and J 0 bases; bases outside gene matches: 7. The V gene's germline CDR1 is SEHNR and CDR2 FQNEAQ (reference sequence). CDR3 residues: CASSSGQGALSSYNEQFF. CDR3 nucleotide sequence: TGTGCCAGCAGCTCGGGACAGGGGGCCTTGAGCTCCTACAATGAGCAGTTCTTC.

The rearrangement uses TRBV29-1 and TRBJ2-5; tentatively, D is TRBD1 (6 bases). The length of the CDR3 is 14 residues. Germline values: CDR1 SQVTM, CDR2 ANQGSEA. V was cut by 6 bases and J by 5 bases, with 19 bases left in between. The CDR3 is CSVGGPGPPETQYF. CDR3 DNA: TGCAGCGTAGGGGGACCGGGTCCCCCGGAGACCCAGTACTTC.

This clone was picked up one time. This chain uses TRBV9 with TRBJ2-7; 7 positions agree with TRBD1. V was pared by 4 bases and J by 2 bases, with 6 bases of the junction left unmatched. The CDR3 length is 14 residues. Germline V gives CDR1 SGDLS, CDR2 YYNGEE. CDR3 sequence: CASSFRQGPYEQYF. In DNA form, the CDR3 reads TGTGCCAGCAGCTTTCGACAGGGACCCTACGAGCAGTACTTC.

The rearrangement links TRBV5-6 to TRBJ1-2, with 7 bases fitting TRBD1. Trimming removed 4 bases from V and 4 bases from J; junction bases left unmatched: 16. Germline-derived CDR1 and CDR2 are SGHDT and YYEEEE. This CDR3 has 17 residues. CDR3 region: CASSKDRTKAKGYGYTF. CDR3 bases: TGTGCCAGCAGCAAGGACAGGACTAAAGCTAAGGGCTATGGCTACACCTTC.

This rearrangement joins TRBV7-2 to TRBJ1-2; no clear D gene. The CDR3 sequence is 13 residues long. Germline CDR1 SGHTA, CDR2 FQGNSA. V dropped 11 bases and J dropped 4 bases, with 17 bases sitting between them. This CDR3 is CASIVDGSYGYTF. CDR3 nucleotides: TGTGCCTCAATAGTGGACGGATCCTATGGCTACACCTTC.

This rearrangement joins TRBV29-1 to TRBJ2-7, with D uncertain. V was clipped by 0 bases and J by 0 bases, with 9 bases between them. The length of the CDR3 is 14 residues. Germline CDR1 is SQVTM and CDR2 is ANQGSEA. The CDR3 region has the DNA TGCAGCGTTGAAGACTCCTTGGGCTCCTACGAGCAGTACTTC. Protein sequence: CSVEDSLGSYEQYF.

This rearrangement joins TRBV4-1 to TRBJ2-7, with D perhaps TRBD1 (5 bases). V lost 1 base, J lost 2 bases, and 12 bases lay in between. The germline gives CDR1 MGHRA, CDR2 YSYEKL. The CDR3 length is 15 residues. The DNA of the CDR3 is TGCGCCAGCAGCCAAGTGATAGACAGCACCTACGAGCAGTACTTC. It is translated as CASSQVIDSTYEQYF.